A single sample is the source of the 11 T cell receptor beta chains below, sequenced in a study of CD8+CD57+ T cells in acquired aplastic anemia. Researchers used genomic DNA as the template to profile TCR beta VDJ and CDR3. TCRdb re-called the reads through MiXCR, storing one row per CDR3 protein. The table lists 250,000 to 300,000 distinct CDR3 sequences, 45% to 70% of them singletons. Sequencing input: sorted CD4+, CD8+, or CD8+CD57+ T cells (not recorded which) from PBMCs. The receptors originated from a human donor with severe aplastic anemia or a healthy control (not recorded which).

The chain links TRBV4-1 to TRBJ1-4; D unresolved. The CDR3 covers 16 residues. Germline V gene sequence: CDR1 MGHRA, CDR2 YSYEKL. V lost 0 bases to trimming and J lost 4 bases, with 12 bases between them. DNA for the CDR3: TGCGCCAGCAGCCAAGATGGGGAACCGCGTAATGAAAAACTGTTTTTT. Amino acid sequence: CASSQDGEPRNEKLFF.

CDR3: CASSLELGTRNTIYF. For the CDR3, the DNA is TGTGCCAGCAGCTTAGAACTCGGAACCCGAAACACCATATATTTT. The chain is built from TRBV7-2 and TRBJ1-3; no firm D call. Germline assignment: CDR1 SGHTA and CDR2 FQGNSA. The CDR3 totals 15 residues. V shed 1 base and J shed 5 bases, with 12 bases lying between them.

The V gene is TRBV7-3, the J gene TRBJ2-7; possibly TRBD1 or TRBD2 for D (6 bases each). The V gene lost 5 bases and the J gene lost 7 bases, with 21 bases spanning the gap. Germline assignment: CDR1 SGHTA and CDR2 FQGTGA. CDR3 size: 15 residues. The CDR3 sequence: CASSLAQGRYNEQYF. The CDR3 DNA is TGTGCCAGCAGCCTAGCGCAGGGGAGGTACAATGAGCAGTACTTC. Variable domain in full (rest from reference TRBV7-3 and TRBJ2-7): GAGVSQTPSNKVTEKGKYVELRCDPISGHTALYWYRQSLGQGPEFLIYFQGTGAADDSGLPNDRFFAVRPEGSVSTLKIQRTERGDSAVYLCASSLAQGRYNEQYFGPGTRLTVT.

The gene calls are TRBV12-3 or TRBV12-4 and TRBJ2-6; D is possibly TRBD2 (5 bases). Trimming stripped 5 bases from V and 3 bases from J, with 14 bases between. The CDR3 has 16 amino acids. The CDR3 sequence is CASSEGGDDGANVLTF. The CDR3 region has the DNA TGTGCCAGCAGTGAGGGCGGCGACGATGGGGCCAACGTCCTGACTTTC.

Only a few counts were recorded for this clonotype. In nucleotides, the CDR3 is TGCAGTGCTCCATCGACTAGCAGCTACGAGCAGTACTTC. Protein: CSAPSTSSYEQYF. The J gene is TRBJ2-7, the V gene TRBV20-1; 7 bases fit TRBD2. V was pared by 5 bases and J by 3 bases, with 7 bases of the junction left unmatched. Germline CDR1 and CDR2: DFQATT and SNEGSKA (reference sequence). The CDR3 is 13 amino acids.

The chain couples TRBV10-2 to TRBJ2-7; TRBD1 aligns across 9 bases. Germline lookup yields CDR1 WSHSY and CDR2 SAAADI. Trimming cost V 0 bases and J 4 bases; bases outside gene matches: 4. The CDR3 extends over 15 amino acids. In DNA form, the CDR3 reads TGCGCCAGCAGTGAGTCTTCGGGACAGGGATACGAGCAGTACTTC. It translates to CASSESSGQGYEQYF.

This sequence joins TRBV6-2 or TRBV6-3 and TRBJ1-6, with unresolved D. V was cut by 7 bases and J by 5 bases, with 15 bases left in between. CDR3 size: 15 residues. Germline lookup yields CDR1 MNHEY and CDR2 SVGEGT. The CDR3 is CASTIYPSDNSPLHF. DNA for the CDR3: TGTGCCAGCACCATTTACCCGAGCGATAATTCACCCCTCCACTTT.

In regard to this clonotype: Its ends do not fully match the called genes, so a read error is possible. The rearrangement links TRBV19 to TRBJ1-1, with D perhaps TRBD1 (6 bases). This CDR3 is built from 15 residues. CDR1 and CDR2 (germline): LNHDA, SQIVND (reference sequence). The CDR3 sequence is CASSANRQANTEALF. DNA of the CDR3: TGTGCCAGTAGTGCCAACCGACAGGCTAACACTGAAGCTCTCTTT.

A few counts support this clonotype. The chain uses TRBV5-5 and TRBJ2-2; D is undetermined. Looked up from germline, CDR1 is SGHKS and CDR2 is YYEKEE (reference sequence). CDR3 length equals 16 residues. Trimming pared 4 bases from V and 1 base from J, leaving 14 bases between. The CDR3: CASSQGVLMNTGELFF. The CDR3 DNA is TGTGCCAGCAGCCAAGGTGTACTAATGAACACCGGGGAGCTGTTTTTT.

The chain recombines TRBV6-4 with TRBJ2-3, with 7 bases aligning to TRBD2. Trimming removed 0 bases from V and 4 bases from J; junction bases left unmatched: 1. This CDR3 comprises 14 residues. Germline V gene data show CDR1 as MRHNA and CDR2 as SNTAGT. This chain's CDR3 is CASSDSGGADTQYF. In DNA form, the CDR3 reads TGTGCCAGCAGTGACTCTGGGGGGGCAGATACGCAGTATTTT.

This clonotype has a count of ten or more. This chain uses TRBV12-3 or TRBV12-4 with TRBJ2-7; D gene unclear. V dropped 3 bases and J dropped 4 bases, with 10 bases sitting between them. The CDR3 runs 13 residues. Here the CDR3 reads CASSFSRPYEQYF. In nucleotides, the CDR3 is TGTGCCAGCAGTTTTAGCAGGCCATACGAGCAGTACTTC.